These T cell receptor beta chains were read from a single sample in a study of T-cell reconstitution after alpha-beta-depleted transplantation in children. TCRdb re-called the PCR reads with MiXCR, one entry per CDR3 protein. The sample includes 350,000 to 500,000 distinct CDR3 sequences, around two fifths seen only once; the top ten take roughly 27%. Sequences were derived from PBMCs, sampled before TCRalphabeta/CD19-depleted stem cell transplant. Receptors were obtained from a girl aged 2-9 years with aplastic anemia, due to receive a stem cell transplant. The CDR3 runs from the conserved cysteine through the conserved F or W. A D gene is named only where the DNA matches it firmly. Size is stated for part of the rows, as once, few or many counts, or as a class when the clone is expanded.

j_call	d_call	clone_size	v_call	cdr3_aa	cdr3_nt
TRBJ2-3	NA	NA	TRBV7-8	CASRPFSTDTQYF	TGTGCCAGCCGCCCGTTTAGCACAGATACGCAGTATTTT
TRBJ2-7	TRBD2	few	TRBV5-1	CASSLAASGSLGEQYF	TGCGCCAGCAGCTTGGCGGCTAGCGGGTCGCTTGGCGAGCAGTACTTC
TRBJ2-3	NA	NA	TRBV28	CASTPTRRKLWTDTQYF	TGTGCCAGCACCCCTACGAGGCGGAAACTCTGGACAGATACGCAGTATTTT
TRBJ2-7	NA	NA	TRBV5-6	CASSSGPGETYEQYF	TGTGCCAGCAGCTCCGGCCCAGGGGAGACCTACGAGCAGTACTTC
TRBJ2-3	NA	NA	TRBV5-1	CASSLGPRDSYFTDTHYF	TGCGCCAGCAGCTTGGGCCCGCGGGACTCATATTTCACAGATACGCACTATTTT
TRBJ2-3	NA	few	TRBV3-1	CASSPPFTDTQYF	TGTGCCAGCAGCCCCCCCTTCACAGATACGCAGTATTTT
TRBJ2-2	NA	once	TRBV28	CASSLGSATNTGELFF	TGTGCCAGCAGTTTGGGGAGCGCAACGAACACCGGGGAGCTGTTTTTT
TRBJ2-3	NA	few	TRBV7-3	CASSSEGPTDTQYF	TGTGCCAGCAGCTCGGAGGGACCTACAGATACGCAGTATTTT
TRBJ1-1	TRBD1	NA	TRBV6-2/TRBV6-3	CASSYKETGGPEAFF	TGTGCCAGCAGTTACAAAGAAACAGGGGGCCCTGAAGCTTTCTTT
TRBJ2-2	NA	NA	TRBV20-1	CSARDGGHKNTGELFF	TGCAGTGCTAGAGATGGAGGTCATAAGAACACCGGGGAGCTGTTTTTT
TRBJ2-1	NA	many	TRBV18	CASSPRGQSDEQFF	TGTGCCAGCTCACCACGTGGACAGTCCGATGAGCAGTTCTTC
TRBJ2-5	TRBD2	NA	TRBV15	CATSQAGGRRQETQYF	TGTGCCACCAGCCAAGCGGGGGGGAGGAGGCAAGAGACCCAGTACTTC
TRBJ2-7	NA	few	TRBV20-1	CSASASFYEQYF	TGCAGTGCCAGTGCGTCGTTTTACGAGCAGTACTTC
TRBJ2-1	TRBD2	many	TRBV5-6	CASSLVAGGRGEQFF	TGTGCCAGCAGCTTAGTAGCGGGGGGGCGAGGTGAGCAGTTCTTC
TRBJ2-2	NA	NA	TRBV6-1	CASSGRGVNTGELFF	TGTGCCAGCAGTGGAAGGGGCGTGAACACCGGGGAGCTGTTTTTT
TRBJ1-5	TRBD1	once	TRBV20-1	CSATDREQPQHF	TGCAGTGCTACTGACAGGGAACAGCCCCAGCATTTT
TRBJ1-1	TRBD1	once	TRBV24-1	CATSDDRVNTEAFF	TGTGCCACCAGTGATGACAGGGTCAACACTGAAGCTTTCTTT
TRBJ2-3	TRBD2	many	TRBV19	CASSALAGGPVADTQYF	TGTGCCAGTAGTGCACTAGCGGGAGGGCCAGTAGCAGATACGCAGTATTTT
TRBJ2-1	NA	many	TRBV5-1	CASSLGPDYRTPYNEQFF	TGCGCCAGCAGCTTGGGCCCCGATTACAGGACTCCATACAATGAGCAGTTCTTC
TRBJ1-5	NA	many	TRBV28	CASSLDGGGQPQHF	TGTGCCAGCAGTTTGGATGGGGGAGGGCAGCCCCAGCATTTT
TRBJ1-2	NA	NA	TRBV20-1	CSARGGYYGYTF	TGCAGTGCTAGAGGAGGGTACTATGGCTACACCTTC
TRBJ2-5	NA	NA	TRBV5-1	CASSLVSAGTKETQYF	TGCGCCAGCAGCTTAGTCTCGGCGGGAACGAAGGAGACCCAGTACTTC
TRBJ1-5	NA	NA	TRBV7-3	CASSLVKGTSNQPQHF	TGTGCCAGCAGCTTAGTCAAGGGTACTAGCAATCAGCCCCAGCATTTT
TRBJ2-2	NA	NA	TRBV14	CASSQPVGLVSGELFF	TGTGCCAGCAGCCAGCCTGTAGGTCTGGTCTCCGGGGAGCTGTTTTTT
TRBJ2-7	NA	NA	TRBV21-1	CASSRAGGWLEQYF	TGTGCCAGCAGCCGGGCAGGGGGCTGGCTGGAGCAGTACTTC
TRBJ2-3	TRBD2	NA	TRBV20-1	CSARDPLIREGRFSSTDTQYF	TGCAGTGCTAGAGACCCCCTCATCCGGGAGGGCCGGTTTAGTAGCACAGATACGCAGTATTTT
TRBJ1-1	NA	NA	TRBV5-1	CASSYMGGTEAFF	TGCGCCAGCAGCTATATGGGGGGCACTGAAGCTTTCTTT
TRBJ2-1	NA	few	TRBV19	CASPPGGTLIYNEQFF	TGTGCCAGTCCCCCCGGCGGAACCCTCATCTACAATGAGCAGTTCTTC
TRBJ1-5	NA	once	TRBV12-3/TRBV12-4	CASSRGGNNQPQHF	TGTGCCAGCAGCCGGGGCGGGAACAATCAGCCCCAGCATTTT
TRBJ2-5	TRBD2	NA	TRBV5-5	CASKGSGVETQYF	TGTGCCAGCAAAGGTAGCGGGGTAGAGACCCAGTACTTC
TRBJ1-2	NA	NA	TRBV6-1	CASSQTAFYGYTF	TGTGCCAGCAGCCAGACAGCATTCTATGGCTACACCTTC